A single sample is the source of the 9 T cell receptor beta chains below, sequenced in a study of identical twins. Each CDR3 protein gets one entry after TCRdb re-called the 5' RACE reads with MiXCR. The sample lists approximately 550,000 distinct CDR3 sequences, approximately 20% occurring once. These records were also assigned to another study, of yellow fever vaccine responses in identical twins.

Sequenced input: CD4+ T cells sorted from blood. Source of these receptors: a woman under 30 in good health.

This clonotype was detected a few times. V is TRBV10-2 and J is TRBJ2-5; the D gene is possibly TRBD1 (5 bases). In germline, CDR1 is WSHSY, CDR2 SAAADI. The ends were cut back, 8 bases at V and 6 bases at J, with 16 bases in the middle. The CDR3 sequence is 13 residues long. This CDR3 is CASGPGSVKTQYF. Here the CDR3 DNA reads TGCGCCAGCGGTCCAGGGTCGGTGAAGACCCAGTACTTC.

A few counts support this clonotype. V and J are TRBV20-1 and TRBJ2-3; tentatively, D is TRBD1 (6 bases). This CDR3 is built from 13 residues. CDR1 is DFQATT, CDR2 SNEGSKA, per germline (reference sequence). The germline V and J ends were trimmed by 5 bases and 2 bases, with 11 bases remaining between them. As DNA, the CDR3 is TGCAGTGCTCCCGGGACATACACAGATACGCAGTATTTT. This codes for CSAPGTYTDTQYF.

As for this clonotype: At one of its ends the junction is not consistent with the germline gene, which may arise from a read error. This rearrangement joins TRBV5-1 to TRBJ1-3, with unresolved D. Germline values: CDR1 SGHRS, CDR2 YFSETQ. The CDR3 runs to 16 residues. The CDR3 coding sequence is TGCGCCAGCAGCACCGATACGCCGAGCTCTGGAACCACCATATATTTT. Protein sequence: CASSTDTPSSGTTIYF.

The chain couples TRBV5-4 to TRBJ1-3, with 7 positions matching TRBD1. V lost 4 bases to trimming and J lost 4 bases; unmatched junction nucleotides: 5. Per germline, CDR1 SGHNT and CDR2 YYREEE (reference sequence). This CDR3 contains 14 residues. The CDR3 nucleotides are TGTGCCAGCAGCAGGGGACAGTTCGGAAACACCATATATTTT. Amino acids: CASSRGQFGNTIYF.

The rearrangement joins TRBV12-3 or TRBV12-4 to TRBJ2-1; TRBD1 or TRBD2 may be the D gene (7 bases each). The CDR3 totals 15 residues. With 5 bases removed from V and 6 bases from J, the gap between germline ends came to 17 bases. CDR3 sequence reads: CASSQGGLVGNEQFF. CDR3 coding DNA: TGTGCCAGCAGTCAGGGGGGGCTCGTCGGCAATGAGCAGTTCTTC.

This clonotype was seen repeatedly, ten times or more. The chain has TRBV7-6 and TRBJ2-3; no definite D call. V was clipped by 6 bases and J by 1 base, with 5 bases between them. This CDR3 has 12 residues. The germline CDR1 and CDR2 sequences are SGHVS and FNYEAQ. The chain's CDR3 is CASSERTDTQYF. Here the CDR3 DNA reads TGTGCCAGCAGTGAGCGCACAGATACGCAGTATTTT.

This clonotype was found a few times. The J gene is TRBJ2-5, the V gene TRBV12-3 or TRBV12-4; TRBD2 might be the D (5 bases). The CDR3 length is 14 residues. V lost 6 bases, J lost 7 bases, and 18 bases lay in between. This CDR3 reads CASSPRAQEATQYF. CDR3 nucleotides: TGTGCCAGCAGCCCGAGGGCCCAAGAGGCGACCCAGTACTTC.

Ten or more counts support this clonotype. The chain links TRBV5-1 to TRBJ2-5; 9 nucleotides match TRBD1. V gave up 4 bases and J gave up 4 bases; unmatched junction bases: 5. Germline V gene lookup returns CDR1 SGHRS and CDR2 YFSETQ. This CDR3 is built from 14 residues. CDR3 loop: CASSLGQGRETQYF. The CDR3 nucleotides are TGCGCCAGCAGCCTTGGACAGGGGAGAGAGACCCAGTACTTC.

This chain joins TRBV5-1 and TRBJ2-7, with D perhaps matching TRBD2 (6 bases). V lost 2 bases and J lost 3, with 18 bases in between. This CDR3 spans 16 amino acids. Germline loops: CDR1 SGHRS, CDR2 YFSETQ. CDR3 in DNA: TGCGCCAGCAGCTTAAGCTGCGGGGCGCGGGTCTACGAGCAGTACGTC. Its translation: CASSLSCGARVYEQYV.